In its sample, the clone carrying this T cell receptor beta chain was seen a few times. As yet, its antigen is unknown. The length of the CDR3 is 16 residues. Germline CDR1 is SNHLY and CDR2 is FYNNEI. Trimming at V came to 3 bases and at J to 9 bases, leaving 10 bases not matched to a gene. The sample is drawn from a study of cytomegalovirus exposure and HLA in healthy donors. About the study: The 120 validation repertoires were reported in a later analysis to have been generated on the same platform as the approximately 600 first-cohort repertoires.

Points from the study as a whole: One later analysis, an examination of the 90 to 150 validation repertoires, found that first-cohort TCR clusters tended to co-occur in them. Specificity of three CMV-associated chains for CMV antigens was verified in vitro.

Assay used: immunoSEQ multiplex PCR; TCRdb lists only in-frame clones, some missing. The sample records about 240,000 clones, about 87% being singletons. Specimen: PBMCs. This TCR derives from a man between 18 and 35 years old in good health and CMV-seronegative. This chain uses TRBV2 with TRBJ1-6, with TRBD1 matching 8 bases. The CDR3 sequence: CASSDIFQGQASPLHF. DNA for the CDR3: TGTGCCAGCAGTGATATCTTCCAGGGACAGGCTTCACCCCTCCACTTT.